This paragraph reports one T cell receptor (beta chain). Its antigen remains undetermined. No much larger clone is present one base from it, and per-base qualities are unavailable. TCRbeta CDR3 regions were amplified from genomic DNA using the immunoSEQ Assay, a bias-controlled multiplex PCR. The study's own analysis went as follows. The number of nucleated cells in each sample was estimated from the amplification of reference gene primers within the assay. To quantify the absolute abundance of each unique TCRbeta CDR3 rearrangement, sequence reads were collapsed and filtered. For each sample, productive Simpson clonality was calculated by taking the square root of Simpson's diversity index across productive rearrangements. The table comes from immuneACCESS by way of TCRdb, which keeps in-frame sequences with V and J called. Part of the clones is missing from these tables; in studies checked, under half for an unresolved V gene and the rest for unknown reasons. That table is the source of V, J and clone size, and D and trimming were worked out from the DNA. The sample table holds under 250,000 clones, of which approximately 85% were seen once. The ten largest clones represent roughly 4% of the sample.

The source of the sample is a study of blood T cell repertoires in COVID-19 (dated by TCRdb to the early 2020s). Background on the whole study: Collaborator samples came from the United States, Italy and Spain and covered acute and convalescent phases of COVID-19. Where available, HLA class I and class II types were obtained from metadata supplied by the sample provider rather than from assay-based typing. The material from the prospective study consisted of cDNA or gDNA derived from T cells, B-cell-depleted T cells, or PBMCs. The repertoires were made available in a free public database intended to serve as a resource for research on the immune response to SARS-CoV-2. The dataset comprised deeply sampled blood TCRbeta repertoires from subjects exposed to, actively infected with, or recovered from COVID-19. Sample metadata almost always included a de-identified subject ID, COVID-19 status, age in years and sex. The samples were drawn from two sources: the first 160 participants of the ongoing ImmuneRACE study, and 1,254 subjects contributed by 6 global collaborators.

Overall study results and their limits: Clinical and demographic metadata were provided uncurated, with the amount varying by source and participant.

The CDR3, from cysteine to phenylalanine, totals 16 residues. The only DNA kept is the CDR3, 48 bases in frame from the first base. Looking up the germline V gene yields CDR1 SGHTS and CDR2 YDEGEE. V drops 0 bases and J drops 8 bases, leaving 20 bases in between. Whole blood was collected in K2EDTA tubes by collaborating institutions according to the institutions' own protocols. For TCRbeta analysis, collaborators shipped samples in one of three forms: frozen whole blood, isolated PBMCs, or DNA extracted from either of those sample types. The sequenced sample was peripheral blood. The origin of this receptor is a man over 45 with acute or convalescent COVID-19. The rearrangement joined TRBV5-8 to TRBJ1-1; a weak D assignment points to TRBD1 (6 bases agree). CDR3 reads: CASSLAFHRDEPEAFF. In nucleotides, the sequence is TGTGCCAGCAGCTTGGCCTTTCACAGGGACGAACCCGAAGCTTTCTTT.